This TCR beta chain was documented in a study of early T cells in non-severe SARS-CoV-2 infection. Study in general: The input, bulk RNA from unsorted whole blood, was sequenced, and chains were unpaired.

Tagging with unique molecular identifiers was applied to individual cDNA molecules. Using its own MiXCR run on the 5' RACE reads, TCRdb lists one record per CDR3 protein. The sample includes roughly 26,000 distinct CDR3 sequences, 5.1% seen only once; the top ten take 3% to 4.5%. This clonotype appeared a few times. V was pared by 3 bases and J by 1 base, with 3 bases between. Germline assignment: CDR1 WSHSY and CDR2 SAAADI. The CDR3 sequence is 13 residues long. V gene TRBV10-2 combines with J gene TRBJ2-2, with unresolved D. Sequenced material: whole blood. The receptor was isolated from an adult who was a healthcare worker with PCR-confirmed SARS-CoV-2 infection or an uninfected control (not recorded which). The chain's CDR3 is CASSEMNTGELFF. DNA for the CDR3: TGCGCCAGCAGTGAAATGAACACCGGGGAGCTGTTTTTT.